This TCR beta chain was sequenced during a study of OX40 agonist ivuxolimab in advanced cancers. Libraries were prepared by immunoSEQ multiplex PCR; TCRdb keeps only in-frame clonotypes and omits some of them. The table lists about 40,000 clones, approximately 90% of them singletons. The germline CDR1 and CDR2 sequences are MNHNS and SASEGT. The CDR3 length is 11 residues. Trimming pared 6 bases from V and 9 bases from J, leaving 9 bases between. The TCR was taken from an adult with an advanced solid tumor such as melanoma, head and neck, liver or kidney cancer. V is TRBV6-1 and J is TRBJ2-1; D may match TRBD1 or TRBD2 (5 bases each). This material consisted of CD4+ or CD8+ T cells sorted from blood, taken in a trial of the OX40 agonist ivuxolimab. The CDR3 DNA is TGTGCCAGCAGGGGGGTCACTGAGCAGTTCTTC. Its translation: CASRGVTEQFF.